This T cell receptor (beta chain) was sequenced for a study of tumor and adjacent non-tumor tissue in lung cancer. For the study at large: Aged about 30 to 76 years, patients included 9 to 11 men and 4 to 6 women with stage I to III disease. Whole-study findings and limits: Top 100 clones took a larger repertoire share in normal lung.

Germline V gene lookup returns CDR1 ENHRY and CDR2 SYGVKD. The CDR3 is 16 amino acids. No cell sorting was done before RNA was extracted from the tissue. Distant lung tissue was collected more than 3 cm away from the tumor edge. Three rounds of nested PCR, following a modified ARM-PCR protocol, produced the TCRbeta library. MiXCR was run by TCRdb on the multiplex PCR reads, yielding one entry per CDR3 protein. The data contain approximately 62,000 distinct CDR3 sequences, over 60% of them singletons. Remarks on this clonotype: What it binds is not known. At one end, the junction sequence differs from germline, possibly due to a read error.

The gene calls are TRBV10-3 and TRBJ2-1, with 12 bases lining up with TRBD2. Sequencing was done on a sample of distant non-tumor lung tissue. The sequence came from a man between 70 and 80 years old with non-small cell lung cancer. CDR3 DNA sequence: TGTGCCATCAGTCTTTTCGGACTAGCGGGAAACAATGAACAGTTCTTC. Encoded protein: CAISLFGLAGNNEQFF.